Following are 13 T cell receptor beta chains from one sample sequenced in a study of early T cells in non-severe SARS-CoV-2 infection. TCRdb itself ran the 5' RACE reads through MiXCR, one entry per CDR3 protein. This sample has 80,000 or so distinct CDR3 sequences, with over 9% found just once. The material was whole blood, obtained at baseline. These receptors were taken from an adult who was a healthcare worker with PCR-confirmed SARS-CoV-2 infection or an uninfected control (not recorded which).

The rearrangement joins TRBV7-3 to TRBJ2-7; weak D call: TRBD2 (5 bases). The V end lost 3 bases, the J end lost 5 bases, and 14 bases lay between the germline ends. This CDR3 has 14 amino acids. From germline, CDR1 is SGHTA and CDR2 FQGTGA. The CDR3 region is CASSLGSAGDEQYF. The CDR3 DNA sequence: TGTGCCAGCAGCTTGGGAAGTGCGGGTGACGAGCAGTACTTC.

The genes are TRBV6-1 and TRBJ2-1; 7 bases line up with TRBD1. CDR1 MNHNS and CDR2 SASEGT come from the germline V gene. The CDR3 spans 19 residues. Unmatched junction bases numbered 14, after V lost 2 bases and J lost 1 base. The chain's CDR3 is CASSEFRTGPTISYNEQFF. In nucleotides, the CDR3 is TGTGCCAGCAGTGAATTCCGGACAGGTCCCACAATTTCCTACAATGAGCAGTTCTTC.

In its sample, this clonotype was seen many times. The chain employs TRBV7-2 and TRBJ2-1, with a possible D match to TRBD2 (6 bases). Between the trimmed V and J ends, which lost 3 bases and 9 bases, there was a span of 12 bases. CDR1 is SGHTA, CDR2 FQGNSA, per germline. The CDR3 runs to 13 residues. CDR3 protein: CASSLHKGGEQFF. The CDR3 DNA is TGTGCCAGCAGCTTGCATAAGGGAGGTGAGCAGTTCTTC.

This sequence joins TRBV10-1 and TRBJ1-2; the D gene is possibly TRBD1 (6 bases). The V end was cut by 0 bases, the J end by 4 bases, with 12 bases between. The V gene's germline CDR1 is WNHNN and CDR2 SYGVQD (reference sequence). This CDR3 is 15 amino acids long. The CDR3 DNA follows: TGCGCCAGCAGTGAGTCGGCACAGGGAAGCTATGGCTACACCTTC. It yields the protein CASSESAQGSYGYTF.

The CDR3 loop reads CSARVTSGGRNEQFF. Written as DNA, the CDR3 is TGCAGTGCTAGAGTGACTAGCGGGGGTCGAAATGAGCAGTTCTTC. V gene TRBV20-1 combines with J gene TRBJ2-1, with 12 bases identical to TRBD2. CDR3 length equals 15 residues. Germline V lookup: CDR1 DFQATT, CDR2 SNEGSKA (reference sequence). Trimming took 1 base from V and 7 from J; bases not matched to a gene: 5.

A single count supports this clonotype. The genes are TRBV20-1 and TRBJ2-1; 8 bases fit TRBD2. V dropped 6 bases and J dropped 6; count of bases not matched to a gene: 7. The CDR3 is made up of 13 amino acids. Per the germline V gene, CDR1 is DFQATT and CDR2 is SNEGSKA (reference sequence). CDR3 loop: CSAGGGLLNEQFF. DNA of the CDR3: TGCAGTGCGGGCGGGGGGCTCCTCAATGAGCAGTTCTTC.

This clonotype was seen more than once but under ten times. The J gene is TRBJ2-1, the V gene TRBV29-1; 13 positions match TRBD2. The ends lost 4 bases at V and 6 bases at J; junction bases unmatched: 0. Germline V gene data show CDR1 as SQVTM and CDR2 as ANQGSEA. The CDR3 extends over 13 amino acids. In DNA, the CDR3 is TGCAGCGTTGGGACTAGCGGGGGCAATGAGCAGTTCTTC. It encodes CSVGTSGGNEQFF.

This clonotype was seen a few times. J is TRBJ2-2 and V is TRBV20-1; no clear D gene. This CDR3 comprises 14 residues. The V gene's germline CDR1 is DFQATT and CDR2 SNEGSKA (reference sequence). Trimming took 1 base from V and 4 from J, leaving 10 bases between them. The CDR3 protein is CSARVRPATGELFF. The CDR3 DNA follows: TGCAGTGCTAGAGTACGCCCCGCCACCGGGGAGCTGTTTTTT.

The V gene is TRBV11-2, the J gene TRBJ2-5; D ambiguous. V lost 3 bases and J 4 bases, leaving 9 bases between the germline ends. Per the germline V gene, CDR1 is SGHAT and CDR2 is FQNNGV. This CDR3 is built from 13 residues. CDR3 residues: CASSFDFRETQYF. CDR3 nucleotide sequence: TGTGCCAGCAGCTTCGACTTCCGAGAGACCCAGTACTTC.

This clonotype was recorded a few times. The rearrangement uses TRBV11-3 and TRBJ2-3, with TRBD2 matching 11 bases. Germline V CDR1 and CDR2: SGHNT, YENEEA. The junction had 5 bases not matched to a gene; V was cut back by 3 bases and J by 6 bases. This CDR3 is 15 amino acids long. The CDR3, as DNA: TGTGCCAGCAGCTTTAGCGGGGGGGCCTCTGATACGCAGTATTTT. Amino acids: CASSFSGGASDTQYF.

This clonotype has more than one count but fewer than ten. For the CDR3, the DNA is TGTGCCAGCAGCGTATCTGCAACTAATGAAAAACTGTTTTTT. The encoded protein is CASSVSATNEKLFF. The rearrangement joins TRBV9 to TRBJ1-4; no clear D. Trimming took 1 base from V and 0 from J, leaving 4 bases between them. CDR1 SGDLS and CDR2 YYNGEE come from the germline V gene. This CDR3 is 14 amino acids long.

J is TRBJ2-5 and V is TRBV29-1; D remains ambiguous. Germline V gene lookup returns CDR1 SQVTM and CDR2 ANQGSEA. Trimming removed 6 bases at V and 0 bases at J, with 5 bases between. This CDR3 is built from 11 residues. The CDR3 region is CSVLYQETQYF. CDR3 DNA sequence: TGCAGCGTCTTGTACCAAGAGACCCAGTACTTC.

This clonotype occurred many times. The gene calls are TRBV11-2 and TRBJ1-5; 11 bases map to TRBD1. The CDR3 extends over 15 amino acids. Germline trimming cut 3 bases from V and 7 bases from J; bases unmatched to any gene: 5. CDR1 is SGHAT and CDR2 is FQNNGV in the germline V gene. CDR3 bases: TGTGCCAGCAGCTTGGGACAGGGGGACGGGCAGCCCCAGCATTTT. It yields the protein CASSLGQGDGQPQHF.